This section outlines one T cell receptor beta chain sequence together with its context. Clones were sequenced by immunoSEQ multiplex PCR, and TCRdb holds only the in-frame ones, with some missing. The table records tens of thousands of clones, roughly 93% of them present only once. The data stem from a study of T cell changes during pregnancy in multiple sclerosis. This specimen was peripheral blood, taken in the second trimester of pregnancy. The sequence was obtained from a female donor with multiple sclerosis, enrolled in a pregnancy study.

Here the CDR3 DNA reads TGTGCCAGCAGCGGGACAGGGTTGGGGGAAAAACTGTTTTTT. The encoded protein is CASSGTGLGEKLFF. The chain joins TRBV2 to TRBJ1-4, with 9 bases lining up with TRBD1. V dropped 6 bases and J dropped 8; count of bases not matched to a gene: 7. This CDR3 is built from 14 residues. Germline loops: CDR1 SNHLY, CDR2 FYNNEI.